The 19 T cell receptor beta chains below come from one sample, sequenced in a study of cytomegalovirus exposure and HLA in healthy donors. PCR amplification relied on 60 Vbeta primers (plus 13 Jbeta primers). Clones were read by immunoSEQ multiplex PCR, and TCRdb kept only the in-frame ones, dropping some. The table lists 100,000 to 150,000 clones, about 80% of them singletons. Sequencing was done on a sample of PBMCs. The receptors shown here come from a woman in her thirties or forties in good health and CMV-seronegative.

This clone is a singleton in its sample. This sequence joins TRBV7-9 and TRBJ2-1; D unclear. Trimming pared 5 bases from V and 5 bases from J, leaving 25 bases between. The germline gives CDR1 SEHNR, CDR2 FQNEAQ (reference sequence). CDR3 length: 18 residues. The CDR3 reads CASSINPRVFSLDNEQFF. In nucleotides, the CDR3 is TGTGCCAGCAGCATTAATCCCCGGGTCTTTTCCCTGGACAATGAGCAGTTCTTC.

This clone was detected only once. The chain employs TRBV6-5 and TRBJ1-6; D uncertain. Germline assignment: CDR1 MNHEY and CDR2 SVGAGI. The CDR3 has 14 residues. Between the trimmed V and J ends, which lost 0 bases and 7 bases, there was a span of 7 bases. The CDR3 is CASSYSTGNSPLHF. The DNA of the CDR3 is TGTGCCAGCAGTTACTCTACGGGGAATTCACCCCTCCACTTT.

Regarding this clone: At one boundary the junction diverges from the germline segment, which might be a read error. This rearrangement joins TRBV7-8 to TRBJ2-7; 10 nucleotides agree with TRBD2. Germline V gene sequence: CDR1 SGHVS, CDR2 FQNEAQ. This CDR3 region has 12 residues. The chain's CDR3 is CASSLGRGLANF. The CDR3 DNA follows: TGTGCCAGCAGCTTAGGTAGGGGACTAGCGAACTTC.

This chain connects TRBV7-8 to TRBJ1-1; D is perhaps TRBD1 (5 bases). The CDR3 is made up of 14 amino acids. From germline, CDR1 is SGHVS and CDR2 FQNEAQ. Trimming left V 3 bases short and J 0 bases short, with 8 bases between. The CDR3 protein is CASSLSRVNTEAFF. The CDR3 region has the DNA TGTGCCAGCAGCTTGTCCAGGGTGAACACTGAAGCTTTCTTT.

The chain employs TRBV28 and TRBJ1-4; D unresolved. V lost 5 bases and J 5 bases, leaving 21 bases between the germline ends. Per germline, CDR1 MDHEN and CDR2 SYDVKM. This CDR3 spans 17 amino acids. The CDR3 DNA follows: TGTGCCAGCAGTATCCGGACTTCTCGGATCGGGAATGAAAAACTGTTTTTT. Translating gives CASSIRTSRIGNEKLFF.

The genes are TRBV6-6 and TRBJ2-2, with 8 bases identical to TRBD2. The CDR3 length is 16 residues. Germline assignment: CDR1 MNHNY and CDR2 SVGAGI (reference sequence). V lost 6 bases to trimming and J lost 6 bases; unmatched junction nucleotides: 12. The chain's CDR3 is CASRIPGLDDPGELFF. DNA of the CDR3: TGTGCCAGCAGGATACCGGGACTAGATGATCCCGGGGAGCTGTTTTTT.

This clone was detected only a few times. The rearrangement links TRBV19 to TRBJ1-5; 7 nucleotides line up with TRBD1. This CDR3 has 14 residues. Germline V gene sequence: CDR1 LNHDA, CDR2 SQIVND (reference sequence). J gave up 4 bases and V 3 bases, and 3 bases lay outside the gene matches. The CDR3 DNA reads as TGTGCCAGTAGTATGGGACAGAAGAATCAGCCCCAGCATTTT. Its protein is CASSMGQKNQPQHF.

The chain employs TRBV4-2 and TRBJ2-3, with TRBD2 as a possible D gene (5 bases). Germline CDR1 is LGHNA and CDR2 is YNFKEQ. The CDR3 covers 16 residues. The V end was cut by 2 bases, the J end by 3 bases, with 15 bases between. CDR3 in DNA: TGTGCCAGCAGCCAATATCAGCTCCCGGGGACAGATACGCAGTATTTT. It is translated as CASSQYQLPGTDTQYF.

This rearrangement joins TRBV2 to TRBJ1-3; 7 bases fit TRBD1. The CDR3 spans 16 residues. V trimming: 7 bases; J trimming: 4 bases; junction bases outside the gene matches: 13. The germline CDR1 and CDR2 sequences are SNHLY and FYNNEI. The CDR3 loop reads CASKEGQPDPGNTIYF. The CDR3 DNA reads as TGTGCCAGCAAGGAGGGACAGCCCGATCCGGGAAACACCATATATTTT.

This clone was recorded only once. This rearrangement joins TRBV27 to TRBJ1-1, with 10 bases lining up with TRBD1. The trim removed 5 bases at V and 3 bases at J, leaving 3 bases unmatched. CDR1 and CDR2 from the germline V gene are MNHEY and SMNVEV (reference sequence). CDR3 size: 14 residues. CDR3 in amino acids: CASSKGQGDTEAFF. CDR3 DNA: TGTGCCAGCAGTAAAGGACAGGGGGACACTGAAGCTTTCTTT.

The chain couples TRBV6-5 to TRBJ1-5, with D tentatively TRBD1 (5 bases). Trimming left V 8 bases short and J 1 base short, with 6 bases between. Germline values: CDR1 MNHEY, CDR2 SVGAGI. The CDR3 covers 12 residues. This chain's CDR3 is CASDRSNQPQHF. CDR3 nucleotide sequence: TGTGCCAGCGACAGAAGCAATCAGCCCCAGCATTTT.

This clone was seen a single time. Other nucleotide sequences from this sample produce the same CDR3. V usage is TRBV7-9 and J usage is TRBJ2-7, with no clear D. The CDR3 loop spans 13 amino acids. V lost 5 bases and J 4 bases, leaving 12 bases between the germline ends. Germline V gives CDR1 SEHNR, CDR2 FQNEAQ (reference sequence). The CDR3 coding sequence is TGTGCCAGCAGCCCCTCCGGCGGATACGAGCAGTACTTC. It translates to CASSPSGGYEQYF.

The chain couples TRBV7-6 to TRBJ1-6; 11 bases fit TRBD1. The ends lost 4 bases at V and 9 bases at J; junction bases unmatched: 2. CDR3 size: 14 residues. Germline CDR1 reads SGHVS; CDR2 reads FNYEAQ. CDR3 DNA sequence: TGTGCCAGCAGCTCGGGACAGGGGGGTTCACCCCTCCACTTT. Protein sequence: CASSSGQGGSPLHF.

CDR3 bases: TGTGCCAGCAGTTTATCCCCCGGGTCCCAAAAGGGCTACACCTTC. Encoded protein: CASSLSPGSQKGYTF. The chain combines TRBV27 with TRBJ1-2; no firm D call. The V end lost 0 bases, the J end lost 8 bases, and 16 bases lay between the germline ends. The CDR3 length is 15 residues. Germline CDR1 and CDR2: MNHEY and SMNVEV (reference sequence).

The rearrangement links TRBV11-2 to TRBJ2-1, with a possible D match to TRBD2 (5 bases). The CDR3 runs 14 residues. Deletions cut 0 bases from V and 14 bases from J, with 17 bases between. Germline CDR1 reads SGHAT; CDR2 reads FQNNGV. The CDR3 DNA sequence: TGTGCCAGCAGCTTAGATGCGCTGGAGGCCGGAAAGTTCTTC. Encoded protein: CASSLDALEAGKFF.

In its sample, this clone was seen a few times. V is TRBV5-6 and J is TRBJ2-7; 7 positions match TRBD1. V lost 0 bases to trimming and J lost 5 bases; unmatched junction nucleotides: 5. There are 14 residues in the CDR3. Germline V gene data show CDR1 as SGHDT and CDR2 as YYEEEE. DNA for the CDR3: TGTGCCAGCAGCTTGGGACAGGGAATACACGAGCAGTACTTC. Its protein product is CASSLGQGIHEQYF.

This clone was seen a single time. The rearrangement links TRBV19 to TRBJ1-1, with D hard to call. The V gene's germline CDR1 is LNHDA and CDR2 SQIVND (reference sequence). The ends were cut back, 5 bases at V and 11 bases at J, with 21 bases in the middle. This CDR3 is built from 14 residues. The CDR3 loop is CASSVAGRGVRAFF. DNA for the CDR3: TGTGCCAGTAGTGTGGCAGGACGGGGAGTTAGGGCTTTCTTT.

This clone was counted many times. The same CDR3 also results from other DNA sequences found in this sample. The CDR3 here is CASSIGTGRMDEQYF. In DNA form, the CDR3 reads TGTGCCAGTAGTATTGGGACAGGGAGAATGGACGAGCAGTACTTC. The J gene is TRBJ2-7, the V gene TRBV19, with TRBD1 matching over 9 bases. Trimming took 3 bases from V and 5 from J; bases not matched to a gene: 8. CDR3 length: 15 amino acids. The germline V gene encodes CDR1 LNHDA and CDR2 SQIVND (reference sequence). Full variable domain (missing parts from reference TRBV19 and TRBJ2-7): DGGITQSPKYLFRKEGQNVTLSCEQNLNHDAMYWYRQDPGQGLRLIYYSQIVNDFQKGDIAEGYSVSREKKESFPLTVTSAQKNPTAFYLCASSIGTGRMDEQYFGPGTRLTVT.

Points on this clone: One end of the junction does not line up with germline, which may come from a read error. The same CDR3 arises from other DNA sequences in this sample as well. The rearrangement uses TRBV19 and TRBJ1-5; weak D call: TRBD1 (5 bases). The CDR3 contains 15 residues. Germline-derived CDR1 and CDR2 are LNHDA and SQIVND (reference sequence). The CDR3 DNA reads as TGTGCCAGTAGTATAGTGCCTGGGGGGGGTCAGCCCCAGCATTTC. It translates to CASSIVPGGGQPQHF.